This T cell receptor beta chain originates from a study of multiple sclerosis patients with progressive multifocal leukoencephalopathy. V gave up 0 bases and J gave up 5 bases; unmatched junction bases: 3. The CDR3 has 15 residues. Germline-derived CDR1 and CDR2 are SGHRS and YFSETQ. As for time point: time of PML onset. Synthetic inline TR CDR3 controls covering all V-J pairings were spiked into each PCR. The repertoire was sequenced with immunoSEQ multiplex PCR; TCRdb's copy has only in-frame clones and lacks some. The profile covers fewer than 35,000 clones, with about 90% appearing a single time and around 3.1% taken by the ten largest.

The clonotype originates from a human donor with progressive multifocal leukoencephalopathy. The starting material was PBMCs, obtained from a patient treated with natalizumab. V gene TRBV5-1 combines with J gene TRBJ2-2; 8 bases map to TRBD2. The CDR3 loop reads CASSLEAGATGELFF. The CDR3 coding sequence is TGCGCCAGCAGCTTGGAAGCGGGAGCAACCGGGGAGCTGTTTTTT.